The T cell receptor (beta chain) under discussion was sequenced for a study of human T cells and chemical hapten exposure. Sample time point: healthy volunteer bleed at 2 weeks. Total RNA was isolated from whole blood that had not been fractionated. Overall study results and limits: Those TCRs sitting above 1 in 1000 frequency stayed the same with DPC sensitization.

The library tagged individual cDNA molecules with unique molecular identifiers. Per the original methods: A per-sample median of roughly 96,000 TCRs was observed, with a range of about 20,000 to 690,600. TCRdb recomputed calls from the RACE reads with MiXCR, one row per CDR3 protein. In this record, the V and J calls reflect TCRdb's handling and not the investigators' own analysis. The sample lists some 120,000 distinct CDR3 sequences; approximately 8.3% were seen once. In this sample, this clonotype turned up many times. Antigen: not known. The TCR was taken from a male donor in good health. Some clones in this sample may be carry-over from other donors' samples. Material for sequencing was whole blood.

For the CDR3, the DNA is TGTGCCAGCAGGCCCCTCGCGGGAGGTCTCTCCTACGAGCAGTACTTC. It specifies CASRPLAGGLSYEQYF. The V gene is TRBV11-2, the J gene TRBJ2-7, with 8 bases lining up with TRBD2. Germline-derived CDR1 and CDR2 are SGHAT and FQNNGV. The CDR3 covers 16 residues. Germline trimming cut 6 bases from V and 0 bases from J; bases unmatched to any gene: 10.